A single sample is the source of the 11 T cell receptor beta chains below, sequenced in a study of blood T cell repertoires in COVID-19. The method was immunoSEQ multiplex PCR; TCRdb's version includes in-frame clones alone and lacks a portion of them. This repertoire shows about 100,000 clones, approximately 89% found once; its top ten account for 2.1%. The sequenced sample was peripheral blood. The receptors shown here come from a man aged 50 or older with active COVID-19.

The chain uses TRBV6-2 or TRBV6-3 and TRBJ2-7; D not certain. Germline values: CDR1 MNHEY, CDR2 SVGEGT. V was trimmed by 4 bases and J by 7 bases, leaving 8 bases between them. There are 11 residues in the CDR3. CDR3 in amino acids: CASSSPLEQYF. The CDR3 coding sequence is TGTGCCAGCAGTTCCCCTCTGGAGCAGTACTTC.

The chain joins TRBV10-3 to TRBJ2-3; 16 bases fit TRBD2. Trimming removed 5 bases from V and 6 bases from J; junction bases left unmatched: 5. The CDR3 sequence is 16 residues long. Germline V CDR1 and CDR2: ENHRY, SYGVKD. This CDR3 is CAISPGLAGGPDTQYF. CDR3 nucleotide sequence: TGTGCCATCAGTCCGGGACTAGCGGGAGGGCCCGATACGCAGTATTTT.

This chain connects TRBV18 to TRBJ2-6; D perhaps matches TRBD1 (7 bases). The CDR3 runs 18 residues. Trimming took off 4 bases at V and 2 bases at J, with 18 bases between the two ends. Germline V gene lookup returns CDR1 KGHSH and CDR2 LQKENI. Here the CDR3 reads CASSQTRQGGAGANVLTF. CDR3 coding DNA: TGTGCCAGCTCACAGACCCGACAGGGAGGAGCTGGGGCCAACGTCCTGACTTTC.

The chain uses TRBV4-1 and TRBJ2-5; TRBD2 is a possible D gene (5 bases). The germline V gene has CDR1 MGHRA and CDR2 YSYEKL. The CDR3 has 17 amino acids. The V end lost 3 bases, the J end lost 2 bases, and 19 bases lay between the germline ends. This CDR3 is CASSQRAADLRQETQYF. CDR3 sequence (DNA): TGCGCCAGCAGCCAGAGGGCCGCAGACTTACGACAAGAGACCCAGTACTTC.

The chain carries TRBV6-5 and TRBJ2-7, with 7 bases aligning to TRBD2. Germline lookup yields CDR1 MNHEY and CDR2 SVGAGI. CDR3 length equals 13 residues. V was clipped by 6 bases and J by 6 bases; unmatched bases: 8. CDR3 in amino acids: CASRGEGRGEQYF. CDR3 DNA: TGTGCCAGCAGGGGGGAGGGGCGGGGCGAGCAGTACTTC.

This rearrangement joins TRBV7-6 to TRBJ1-3; a weak D match, TRBD1 (5 bases). The CDR3 runs 14 residues. Trimming shortened V by 5 bases and J by 2 bases, and 10 bases separated the two germline ends. Germline CDR1 reads SGHVS; CDR2 reads FNYEAQ. The CDR3 sequence is CASSTAGAGNTIYF. The CDR3 nucleotides read TGTGCCAGCAGCACCGCGGGGGCTGGAAACACCATATATTTT.

V is TRBV5-1 and J is TRBJ2-1; 12 nucleotides line up with TRBD2. Germline V lookup: CDR1 SGHRS, CDR2 YFSETQ. The trim removed 6 bases at V and 4 bases at J, leaving 8 bases unmatched. The CDR3 sequence is 16 residues long. CDR3 DNA: TGCGCCAGCACCAGCTCACTAGCGGGGGGTTACAATGAGCAGTTCTTC. It is translated as CASTSSLAGGYNEQFF.

The J gene is TRBJ2-1, the V gene TRBV5-4; 7 bases match TRBD2. J gave up 1 base and V 5 bases, and 6 bases lay outside the gene matches. This CDR3 has 15 residues. Germline values: CDR1 SGHNT, CDR2 YYREEE (reference sequence). The CDR3 DNA reads as TGTGCCAGCAGGGGGGAGCGGGAATCCTACAATGAGCAGTTCTTC. Translated: CASRGERESYNEQFF.

The genes are TRBV27 and TRBJ1-1; TRBD1 matches 8 bases. With 5 bases clipped from V and 1 base from J, the junction kept 6 bases outside the gene matches. Germline lookup yields CDR1 MNHEY and CDR2 SMNVEV (reference sequence). The CDR3 has 15 amino acids. The CDR3 loop reads CASSGVQGGNTEAFF. DNA of the CDR3: TGTGCCAGCAGTGGGGTACAGGGGGGGAACACTGAAGCTTTCTTT.

This chain joins TRBV5-5 and TRBJ2-1, with 9 nucleotides matching TRBD1. Germline lookup yields CDR1 SGHKS and CDR2 YYEKEE (reference sequence). V shed 7 bases and J 0 bases; nucleotides not matched to a gene: 8. This CDR3 contains 16 residues. For the CDR3, the DNA is TGTGCCAGCCACATGGGGGGACAGGGCTCCTACAATGAGCAGTTCTTC. The encoded protein is CASHMGGQGSYNEQFF.

This rearrangement joins TRBV2 to TRBJ2-7, with 8 bases that match TRBD2. CDR1 and CDR2 (germline): SNHLY, FYNNEI. After removal of 2 bases from V and 0 bases from J, the junction contained 3 bases not matched to a gene. This CDR3 spans 15 amino acids. CDR3 nucleotides: TGTGCCAGCAGTGAACGGGGGGGGACCTCCTACGAGCAGTACGTC. It translates to CASSERGGTSYEQYV.